The T cell receptor (beta chain) described here comes from a study of CD8 T cells in ankylosing spondylitis. To note about this clonotype: What it recognizes is unknown.

TCRdb used MiXCR to reprocess the 5' RACE reads, holding one entry per CDR3 protein. The sample records roughly 35,000 distinct CDR3 sequences, about an eighth being singletons. The V segment lost 2 bases and the J segment 2 bases; nucleotides outside the gene matches: 3. This CDR3 is 15 amino acids long. Looked up from germline, CDR1 is SGHKS and CDR2 is YYEKEE (reference sequence). Overall study findings and caveats: Researchers report that disease-linked clones proved CD8+ and relatively rare in peripheral blood. Significantly higher representation of disease-linked clones was reported for matched ankylosing spondylitis synovial fluid. Ankylosing spondylitis blood appeared to be characterized by a TCR beta motif of fewer than ten highly homologous variants. Some motif variants had been reported before (in reactive arthritis synovial fluid and blood).

Sequenced material: synovial fluid, either unsorted or a sorted T cell fraction (not recorded which). The receptor was derived from a male donor with ankylosing spondylitis. J is TRBJ2-2 and V is TRBV5-5; TRBD1 matches at 7 bases. CDR3 sequence (DNA): TGTGCCAGCAGCTTTGGGACAGTTAACACCGGGGAGCTGTTTTTT. It is translated as CASSFGTVNTGELFF. The entire variable domain, with the rest obtained from reference TRBV5-5 and TRBJ2-2, is as follows: DAGVTQSPTHLIKTRGQQVTLRCSPISGHKSVSWYQQVLGQGPQFIFQYYEKEERGRGNFPDRFSARQFPNYSSELNVNALLLGDSALYLCASSFGTVNTGELFFGEGSRLTVL.